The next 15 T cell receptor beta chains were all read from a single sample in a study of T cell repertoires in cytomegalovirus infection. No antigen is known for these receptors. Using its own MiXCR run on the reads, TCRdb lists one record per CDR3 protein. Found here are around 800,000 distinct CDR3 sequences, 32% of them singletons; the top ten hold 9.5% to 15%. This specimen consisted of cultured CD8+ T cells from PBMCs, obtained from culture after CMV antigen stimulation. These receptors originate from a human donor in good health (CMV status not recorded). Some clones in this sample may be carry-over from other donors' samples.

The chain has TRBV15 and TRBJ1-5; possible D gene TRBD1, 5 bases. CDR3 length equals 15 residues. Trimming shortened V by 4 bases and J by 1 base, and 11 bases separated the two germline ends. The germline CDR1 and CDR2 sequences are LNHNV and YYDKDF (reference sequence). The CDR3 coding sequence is TGTGCCACCAGCACCTCTCAGGGAAGCAATCAGCCCCAGCATTTT. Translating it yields CATSTSQGSNQPQHF.

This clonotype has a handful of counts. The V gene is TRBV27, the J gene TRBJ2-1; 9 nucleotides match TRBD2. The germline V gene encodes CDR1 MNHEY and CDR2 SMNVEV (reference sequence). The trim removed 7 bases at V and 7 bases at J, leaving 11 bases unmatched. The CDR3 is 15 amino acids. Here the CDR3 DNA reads TGTGCCAGCACGAGCGAGCGGGGGGCAGGGAATGAGCAGTTCTTC. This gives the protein CASTSERGAGNEQFF.

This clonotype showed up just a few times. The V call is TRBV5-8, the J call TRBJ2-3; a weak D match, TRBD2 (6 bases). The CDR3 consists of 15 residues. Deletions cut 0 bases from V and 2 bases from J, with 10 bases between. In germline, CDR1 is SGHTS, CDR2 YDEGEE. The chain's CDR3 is CASSLGREYTDTQYF. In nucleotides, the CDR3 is TGTGCCAGCAGCTTGGGCCGGGAGTACACAGATACGCAGTATTTT. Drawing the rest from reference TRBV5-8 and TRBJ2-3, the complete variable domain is EAGVTQSPTHLIKTRGQQATLRCSPISGHTSVYWYQQALGLGLQFLLWYDEGEERNRGNFPPRFSGRQFPNYSSELNVNALELEDSALYLCASSLGREYTDTQYFGPGTRLTVL.

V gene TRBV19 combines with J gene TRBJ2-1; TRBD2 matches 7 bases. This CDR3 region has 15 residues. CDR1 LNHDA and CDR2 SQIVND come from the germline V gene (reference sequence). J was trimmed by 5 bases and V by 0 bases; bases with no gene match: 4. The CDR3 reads CASSIEGGIDNEQFF. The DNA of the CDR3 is TGTGCCAGTAGTATAGAGGGAGGGATCGACAATGAGCAGTTCTTC.

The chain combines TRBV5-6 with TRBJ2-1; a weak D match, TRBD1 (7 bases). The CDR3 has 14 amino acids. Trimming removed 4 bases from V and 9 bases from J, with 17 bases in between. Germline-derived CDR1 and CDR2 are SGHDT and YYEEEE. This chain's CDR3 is CASSLGRRGREQFF. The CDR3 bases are TGTGCCAGCAGCCTGGGACGGAGGGGGCGTGAGCAGTTCTTC.

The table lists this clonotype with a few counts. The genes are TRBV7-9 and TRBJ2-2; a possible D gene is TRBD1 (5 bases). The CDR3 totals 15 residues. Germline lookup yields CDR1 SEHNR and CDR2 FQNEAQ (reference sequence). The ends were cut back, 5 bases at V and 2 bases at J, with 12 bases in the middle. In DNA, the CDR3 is TGTGCCAGCAGCCCCCCCCAGGGAAACACCGGGGAGCTGTTTTTT. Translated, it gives CASSPPQGNTGELFF.

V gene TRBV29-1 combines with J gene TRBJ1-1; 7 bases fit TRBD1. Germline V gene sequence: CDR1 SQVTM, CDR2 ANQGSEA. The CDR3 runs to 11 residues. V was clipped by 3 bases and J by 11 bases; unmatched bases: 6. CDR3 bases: TGCAGCGTTGATACAGGGGAGGCGGCTTTCTTT. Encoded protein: CSVDTGEAAFF.

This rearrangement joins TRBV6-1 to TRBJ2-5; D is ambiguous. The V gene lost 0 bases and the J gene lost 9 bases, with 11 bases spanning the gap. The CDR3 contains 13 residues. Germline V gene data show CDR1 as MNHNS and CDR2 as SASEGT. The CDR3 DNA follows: TGTGCCAGCAGTGAAGCGCTTCGACCCCCCCAGTACTTC. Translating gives CASSEALRPPQYF.

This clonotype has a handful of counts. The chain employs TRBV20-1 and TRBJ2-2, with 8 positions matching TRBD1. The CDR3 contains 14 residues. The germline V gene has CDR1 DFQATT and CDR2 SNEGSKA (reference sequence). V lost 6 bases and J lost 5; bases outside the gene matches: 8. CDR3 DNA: TGCAGTGCAGTTTCCCGGGACAGGACCGGGGAGCTGTTTTTT. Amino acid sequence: CSAVSRDRTGELFF.

The CDR3 loop is CASSREWGEAFF. The CDR3 DNA follows: TGTGCCAGCAGCCGGGAGTGGGGTGAAGCTTTCTTT. V is TRBV5-6 and J is TRBJ1-1, with D unclear. The V gene lost 4 bases and the J gene lost 7 bases, with 11 bases spanning the gap. Germline loops: CDR1 SGHDT, CDR2 YYEEEE. The CDR3 has 12 residues. Together with reference TRBV5-6 and TRBJ1-1, the CDR3 gives the full variable domain: DAGVTQSPTHLIKTRGQQVTLRCSPKSGHDTVSWYQQALGQGPQFIFQYYEEEERQRGNFPDRFSGHQFPNYSSELNVNALLLGDSALYLCASSREWGEAFFGQGTRLTVV.

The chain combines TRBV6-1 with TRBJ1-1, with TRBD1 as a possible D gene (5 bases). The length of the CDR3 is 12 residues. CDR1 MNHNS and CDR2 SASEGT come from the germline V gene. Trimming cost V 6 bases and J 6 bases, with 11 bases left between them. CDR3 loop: CASSFRAPEAFF. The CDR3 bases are TGTGCCAGCAGCTTCAGGGCCCCTGAAGCTTTCTTT.

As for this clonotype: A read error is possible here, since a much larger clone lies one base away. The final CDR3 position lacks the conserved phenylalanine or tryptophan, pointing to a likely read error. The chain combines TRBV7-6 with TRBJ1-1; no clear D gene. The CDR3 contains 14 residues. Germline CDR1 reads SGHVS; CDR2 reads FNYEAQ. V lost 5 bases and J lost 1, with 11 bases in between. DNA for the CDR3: TGTGCCAGCAGCCCACTAGGGCCGAACACTGAAGCTTTCATT. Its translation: CASSPLGPNTEAFI.

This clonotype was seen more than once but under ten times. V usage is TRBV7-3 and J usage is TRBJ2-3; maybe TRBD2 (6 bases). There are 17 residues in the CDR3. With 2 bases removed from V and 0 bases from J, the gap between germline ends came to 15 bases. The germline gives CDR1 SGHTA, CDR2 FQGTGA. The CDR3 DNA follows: TGTGCCAGCAGCTTAGGTCCCCTAGCGACTAGCACAGATACGCAGTATTTT. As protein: CASSLGPLATSTDTQYF.

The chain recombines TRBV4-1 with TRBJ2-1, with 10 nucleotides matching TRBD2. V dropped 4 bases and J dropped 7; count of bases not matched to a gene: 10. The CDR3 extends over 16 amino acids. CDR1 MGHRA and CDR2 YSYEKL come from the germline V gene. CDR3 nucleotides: TGCGCCAGCAGCCCTCTGGAGTCTAGCGGGGGAAATGAGCAGTTCTTC. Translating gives CASSPLESSGGNEQFF.

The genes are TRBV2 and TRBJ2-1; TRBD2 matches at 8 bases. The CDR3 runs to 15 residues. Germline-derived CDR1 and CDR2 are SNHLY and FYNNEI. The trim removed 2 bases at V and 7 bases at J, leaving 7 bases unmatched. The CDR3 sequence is CASSESPSGLNEQFF. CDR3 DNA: TGTGCCAGCAGTGAATCCCCTAGCGGGTTAAATGAGCAGTTCTTC.